This TCR beta chain was sequenced for a study of cytomegalovirus exposure and HLA in healthy donors. Turning to the study itself: The same platform used for the 666 first-cohort repertoires was also used for the 120 or so validation repertoires, as a later analysis reported.

Turning to this clone: Its specificity is unknown.

The repertoire was sequenced with immunoSEQ multiplex PCR; TCRdb's copy has only in-frame clones and lacks some. Of 130,000 to 150,000 clones in the sample, roughly nine tenths are singletons; the top ten hold 3.3%. CDR1 and CDR2 (germline): MDHEN, SYDVKM. The CDR3 is 16 amino acids. Trimming removed 4 bases at V and 2 bases at J, with 15 bases between. Separation from the roughly 670-subject first cohort characterized the roughly 130-subject validation cohort, to which the donors belonged. Study-wide results and caveats: Among TCR sequences, most were rare, though some public TCRs appeared in many donors. Both high specificity and high sensitivity reportedly marked the classifier's diagnosis of cytomegalovirus status.

Sequencing was carried out using PBMCs. V usage is TRBV28 and J usage is TRBJ1-3; D is possibly TRBD1 (6 bases). The clonotype comes from a woman under 30 in good health and CMV-seropositive. CDR3: CASSSPGGGPGNTIYF. CDR3 in DNA: TGTGCCAGCAGTTCCCCGGGGGGGGGCCCTGGAAACACCATATATTTT.